This T cell receptor (beta chain) was documented in a study of yellow fever vaccine responses in identical twins. A note on this clonotype: The antigen remains undetermined.

TCRdb recomputed calls from the RT-PCR reads with MiXCR, one row per CDR3 protein. In the table there are about 700 distinct CDR3 sequences, roughly nine tenths of which are singletons. This CDR3 has 16 amino acids. V was trimmed by 1 base and J by 5 bases, leaving 14 bases between them. Germline CDR1 reads KGHDR; CDR2 reads SFDVKD. Study results and limitations: Vaccine T cell responses of twins reportedly seemed partly convergent and partly personalized.

This TCR came from a female donor who received the yellow fever vaccine. The specimen comprised T cells from blood (PBMCs), unsorted or a sorted subset (not recorded which), sampled before or after yellow fever vaccination (not recorded which). The chain recombines TRBV24-1 with TRBJ2-1; D may be TRBD1 or TRBD2 (5 bases each). CDR3 DNA sequence: TGTGCCACCAGTGATTTCGGGGCGGGCAGCCACAATGAGCAGTTCTTC. It yields the protein CATSDFGAGSHNEQFF.